A single sample is the source of the 30 T cell receptor beta chains below, sequenced in a study of cytomegalovirus exposure and HLA in healthy donors (TCRdb year 2017). The library was generated by the immunoSEQ multiplex PCR assay. For the multiplex PCR, a mixture combining 60 forward primers for TCR Vbeta segments and 13 reverse primers for TCR Jbeta segments was used. TCRdb obtained this table from immuneACCESS and retained in-frame rearrangements with V and J assigned. These tables miss some clones; where compared with another copy, unresolved V genes account for less than half of the shortfall, and the remainder is unexplained. The sample profile shows approximately 190,000 clones; 84% of them were found once. 2% to 3% of the sample goes to the ten largest clones. What was sequenced was PBMCs. These receptors all come from a woman aged 45-65 years in good health and CMV-seropositive.

This chain links TRBV11-2 with TRBJ1-1; D ambiguous. The CDR3 is made up of 15 amino acids. Between the trimmed V and J ends, which lost 0 bases and 2 bases, there was a span of 10 bases. Germline V gene lookup returns CDR1 SGHAT and CDR2 FQNNGV. The DNA for the CDR3 is TGTGCCAGCAGCTTAGATATACAGATAAACACTGAAGCTTTCTTT. Translation gives CASSLDIQINTEAFF. The whole variable domain, filled in from reference TRBV11-2 and TRBJ1-1, reads EAGVAQSPRYKIIEKRQSVAFWCNPISGHATLYWYQQILGQGPKLLIQFQNNGVVDDSQLPKDRFSAERLKGVDSTLKIQPAKLEDSAVYLCASSLDIQINTEAFFGQGTRLTVV.

The V gene is TRBV7-9, the J gene TRBJ1-1; a possible D gene is TRBD1 (5 bases). In germline, CDR1 is SEHNR, CDR2 FQNEAQ (reference sequence). CDR3 length: 14 residues. Trimming removed 1 base at V and 5 bases at J, with 11 bases between. CDR3: CASSLGVEGTEAFF. CDR3 DNA sequence: TGTGCCAGCAGCTTAGGGGTGGAGGGGACTGAAGCTTTCTTT. Full variable domain (missing parts from reference TRBV7-9 and TRBJ1-1): DTGVSQNPRHKITKRGQNVTFRCDPISEHNRLYWYRQTLGQGPEFLTYFQNEAQLEKSRLLSDRFSAERPKGSFSTLEIQRTEQGDSAMYLCASSLGVEGTEAFFGQGTRLTVV.

The V call is TRBV5-4, the J call TRBJ2-7, with 9 bases aligning to TRBD1. This CDR3 is built from 15 residues. CDR1 is SGHNT and CDR2 is YYREEE in the germline V gene (reference sequence). With V trimmed by 4 bases and J by 1 base, 6 bases remained unmatched. The CDR3 DNA follows: TGTGCCAGCAGCCCAGACAGGGGGAAATCCTACGAGCAGTACTTC. This codes for CASSPDRGKSYEQYF.

A few counts support this clone. The chain is built from TRBV13 and TRBJ1-2; 7 bases are shared with TRBD1. V was pared by 2 bases and J by 8 bases, with 5 bases of the junction left unmatched. This CDR3 is 13 amino acids long. Germline lookup yields CDR1 PRHDT and CDR2 FYEKMQ (reference sequence). CDR3 nucleotide sequence: TGTGCCAGCAGCTTAAGACAGGGTGACGGCTACACCTTC. Protein product: CASSLRQGDGYTF. The full variable domain, in which reference TRBV13 and TRBJ1-2 provide the parts outside the CDR3, is AAGVIQSPRHLIKEKRETATLKCYPIPRHDTVYWYQQGPGQDPQFLISFYEKMQSDKGSIPDRFSAQQFSDYHSELNMSSLELGDSALYFCASSLRQGDGYTFGSGTRLTVV.

The chain combines TRBV5-1 with TRBJ2-5; 7 nucleotides agree with TRBD2. The V and J ends lost 0 bases and 5 bases, in that order; junction bases with no gene match: 7. The CDR3 sequence is 15 residues long. Germline CDR1 SGHRS, CDR2 YFSETQ. CDR3 amino acids: CASSLAGLVSETQYF. As DNA, the CDR3 is TGCGCCAGCAGCTTGGCCGGACTAGTCTCGGAGACCCAGTACTTC. Combining the CDR3 with reference TRBV5-1 and TRBJ2-5 gives the whole variable domain KAGVTQTPRYLIKTRGQQVTLSCSPISGHRSVSWYQQTPGQGLQFLFEYFSETQRNKGNFPGRFSGRQFSNSRSEMNVSTLELGDSALYLCASSLAGLVSETQYFGPGTRLLVL.

The chain has TRBV5-1 and TRBJ2-3; D remains unclear. The CDR3 covers 16 residues. Germline V gives CDR1 SGHRS, CDR2 YFSETQ. Trimming shortened V by 4 bases and J by 0 bases, and 15 bases separated the two germline ends. The CDR3 region is CASSLSGGTSTDTQYF. The DNA of the CDR3 is TGCGCCAGCAGCCTTTCTGGCGGAACTAGCACAGATACGCAGTATTTT.

This sequence joins TRBV6-1 and TRBJ2-4, with a weak D call TRBD1 (5 bases). V dropped 4 bases and J dropped 8 bases, with 21 bases sitting between them. CDR3 size: 16 residues. Germline values: CDR1 MNHNS, CDR2 SASEGT. The CDR3 here is CASSALTGALRDIQYF. The CDR3 coding sequence is TGTGCCAGCAGTGCCCTCACAGGCGCACTTCGGGACATTCAGTACTTC.

With respect to this clone: At one boundary the junction diverges from the germline segment, which might be a read error. CDR3 protein: CASSLGSGRDSFF. In DNA, the CDR3 is TGCGCCAGCAGCTTGGGGTCAGGACGAGACAGCTTCTTC. The chain is built from TRBV5-1 and TRBJ1-2, with a possible D match to TRBD1 (5 bases). CDR3 length equals 13 residues. Germline lookup yields CDR1 SGHRS and CDR2 YFSETQ.

The V and J genes are TRBV6-1 and TRBJ2-7, with D perhaps being TRBD1 or TRBD2 (6 bases each). Germline V gives CDR1 MNHNS, CDR2 SASEGT. The ends were cut back, 10 bases at V and 9 bases at J, with 25 bases in the middle. The CDR3 loop spans 14 amino acids. The CDR3 nucleotides are TGTGCCACCAGGGGTCTAGCGAGCATGACGGCGCAGTACTTC. It yields the protein CATRGLASMTAQYF.

This sequence joins TRBV29-1 and TRBJ2-2; tentative D call: TRBD2 (6 bases). CDR1 SQVTM and CDR2 ANQGSEA come from the germline V gene. V lost 4 bases, J lost 1 base, and 10 bases lay in between. The CDR3 totals 14 residues. This chain's CDR3 is CSVGIAENTGELFF. The CDR3, as DNA: TGCAGCGTTGGGATAGCGGAGAACACCGGGGAGCTGTTTTTT.

The rearrangement links TRBV10-3 to TRBJ2-7; D is undetermined. V gave up 10 bases and J gave up 0 bases, with 10 bases separating them. Germline loops: CDR1 ENHRY, CDR2 SYGVKD. The CDR3 spans 12 residues. CDR3 loop: CATGADSYEQYF. In nucleotides, the CDR3 is TGTGCCACCGGTGCGGACTCCTACGAGCAGTACTTC.

The genes are TRBV9 and TRBJ1-3, with D maybe TRBD1 (5 bases). Germline-derived CDR1 and CDR2 are SGDLS and YYNGEE. Trimming stripped 1 base from V and 3 bases from J, with 17 bases between. The CDR3 contains 17 residues. CDR3 sequence: CASSVSVQGTVGNTIYF. The CDR3 nucleotides read TGTGCCAGCAGCGTATCCGTCCAGGGAACGGTTGGAAACACCATATATTTT.

This chain links TRBV2 with TRBJ2-7, with a possible D match to TRBD1 (5 bases). This CDR3 contains 17 residues. Germline lookup yields CDR1 SNHLY and CDR2 FYNNEI. Trimming shortened V by 6 bases and J by 5 bases, and 26 bases separated the two germline ends. CDR3 loop: CASSLRRPYQGLHEQYF. CDR3 DNA sequence: TGTGCCAGCAGCCTCCGCCGGCCGTACCAGGGCCTCCACGAGCAGTACTTC.

This rearrangement joins TRBV20-1 to TRBJ2-1; D remains ambiguous. V lost 4 bases to trimming and J lost 7 bases, with 5 bases between them. The CDR3 is 10 residues long. CDR1 is DFQATT, CDR2 SNEGSKA, per germline (reference sequence). The CDR3 here is CSATYNEQFF. The CDR3 DNA sequence: TGCAGTGCTACTTATAATGAGCAGTTCTTC.

This sequence joins TRBV5-1 and TRBJ1-1; 10 nucleotides agree with TRBD1. After removal of 2 bases from V and 5 bases from J, the junction contained 3 bases not matched to a gene. CDR3 length: 14 amino acids. Per germline, CDR1 SGHRS and CDR2 YFSETQ. The CDR3 spells CASSFDRGRTEAFF. The CDR3 DNA reads TGCGCCAGCAGCTTTGACAGGGGGCGAACTGAAGCTTTCTTT.

V gene TRBV5-4 combines with J gene TRBJ2-5; 13 positions match TRBD2. The ends lost 4 bases at V and 2 bases at J; junction bases unmatched: 5. Germline V lookup: CDR1 SGHNT, CDR2 YYREEE (reference sequence). The CDR3 totals 16 residues. In nucleotides, the CDR3 is TGTGCCAGCAGCCAAGGACTAGCGGGGGCTCAAGAGACCCAGTACTTC. It codes for CASSQGLAGAQETQYF. The full variable domain, its missing parts supplied by reference TRBV5-4 and TRBJ2-5, is ETGVTQSPTHLIKTRGQQVTLRCSSQSGHNTVSWYQQALGQGPQFIFQYYREEENGRGNFPPRFSGLQFPNYSSELNVNALELDDSALYLCASSQGLAGAQETQYFGPGTRLLVL.

This clone was detected once. This chain joins TRBV5-1 and TRBJ2-7; TRBD1 matches 9 bases. This CDR3 has 14 residues. CDR1 is SGHRS and CDR2 is YFSETQ in the germline V gene. The V gene end was trimmed by 4 bases and the J gene end by 7 bases; junction bases not matched to a gene: 9. The CDR3: CASSATGGSREQYF. As DNA, the CDR3 is TGCGCCAGCAGCGCTACAGGGGGCTCGCGGGAGCAGTACTTC.

A few counts support this clone. The chain has TRBV6-5 and TRBJ1-1; a weak D match, TRBD1 (5 bases). V was clipped by 4 bases and J by 5 bases, with 14 bases between them. The V gene's germline CDR1 is MNHEY and CDR2 SVGAGI. The CDR3 length is 14 residues. The CDR3 is CASSSTFRDTEAFF. CDR3 DNA: TGTGCCAGCAGTTCTACGTTCAGGGATACTGAAGCTTTCTTT.

The chain employs TRBV7-2 and TRBJ1-4, with D uncertain. V was trimmed by 1 base and J by 2 bases, leaving 17 bases between them. This CDR3 is built from 18 residues. Per the germline V gene, CDR1 is SGHTA and CDR2 is FQGNSA. CDR3 region: CASSLVPPLGETNEKLFF. The CDR3 DNA follows: TGTGCCAGCAGCTTAGTTCCCCCACTCGGGGAGACTAATGAAAAACTGTTTTTT.

This chain links TRBV28 with TRBJ1-4, with D maybe TRBD1 (5 bases). Germline CDR1 reads MDHEN; CDR2 reads SYDVKM. There are 15 residues in the CDR3. Trimming stripped 2 bases from V and 12 bases from J, with 19 bases between. CDR3 nucleotide sequence: TGTGCCAGCAGTTTACTCGGGGGGACGGGGGAGGAACTGTTTTTT. As protein: CASSLLGGTGEELFF.

Worth noting for this clone: The junction departs from germline at one end; a sequencing error may be responsible. The chain employs TRBV7-9 and TRBJ2-2; unclear D gene. Germline V gene sequence: CDR1 SEHNR, CDR2 FQNEAQ (reference sequence). This CDR3 contains 15 residues. As DNA, the CDR3 is TGTTCCAGCAGCTTTCGGAGAGTAAACACCGGGGAGCTGTTTTTT. It encodes CSSSFRRVNTGELFF.

The rearrangement links TRBV5-4 to TRBJ1-1; 7 bases match TRBD1. V lost 3 bases, J lost 2 bases, and 10 bases stayed unmatched. The CDR3 runs to 16 residues. Germline V gene sequence: CDR1 SGHNT, CDR2 YYREEE (reference sequence). CDR3 bases: TGTGCCAGCAGCTCGGGGGGGGACAGTAGTAACACTGAAGCTTTCTTT. Residues: CASSSGGDSSNTEAFF.

V usage is TRBV6-5 and J usage is TRBJ1-2; no definite D call. The ends were cut back, 6 bases at V and 6 bases at J, with 14 bases in the middle. Germline lookup yields CDR1 MNHEY and CDR2 SVGAGI. The CDR3 is 13 residues long. The CDR3 nucleotides read TGTGCCAGCAGCAGATCCCCGGGAAATGGCTACACCTTC. Amino acid sequence: CASSRSPGNGYTF.

In its sample, this clone was seen once. The chain couples TRBV5-6 to TRBJ2-5, with D tentatively TRBD1 (5 bases). In germline, CDR1 is SGHDT, CDR2 YYEEEE. This CDR3 spans 13 amino acids. V was pared by 1 base and J by 5 bases, with 9 bases between. CDR3 DNA: TGTGCCAGCAGCTTGACAGGAATGGAGACCCAGTACTTC. Translated: CASSLTGMETQYF.

A remark on this clone: In the same sample, other DNA sequences code for this CDR3. The chain couples TRBV18 to TRBJ1-1; TRBD1 might be the D (5 bases). V was shortened by 6 bases and J by 2 bases, with 10 bases between the two germline ends. This CDR3 is built from 13 residues. The germline V gene has CDR1 KGHSH and CDR2 LQKENI. This chain's CDR3 is CASSSDRNTEAFF. For the CDR3, the DNA is TGTGCCAGCTCCTCAGACAGAAACACTGAAGCTTTCTTT.

The rearrangement links TRBV19 to TRBJ1-4, with D perhaps TRBD1 (6 bases). The CDR3 has 15 amino acids. Germline lookup yields CDR1 LNHDA and CDR2 SQIVND (reference sequence). Trimming shortened V by 6 bases and J by 8 bases, and 19 bases separated the two germline ends. CDR3 residues: CASSDRTAQREKLFF. CDR3 nucleotides: TGTGCCAGTAGCGATCGGACAGCTCAGAGGGAAAAACTGTTTTTT.

The chain recombines TRBV15 with TRBJ2-3, with D uncertain. CDR3 length: 15 residues. V was pared by 0 bases and J by 2 bases, with 9 bases between. CDR1 and CDR2 from the germline V gene are LNHNV and YYDKDF (reference sequence). The CDR3, as DNA: TGTGCCACCAGCAGAGATCCAGGATTCACAGATACGCAGTATTTT. This translates into CATSRDPGFTDTQYF.

The chain joins TRBV19 to TRBJ1-5; 12 bases line up with TRBD1. The J segment lost 2 bases and the V segment lost 3 bases, leaving 8 bases of the junction unmatched. The CDR3 totals 18 residues. From germline, CDR1 is LNHDA and CDR2 SQIVND (reference sequence). DNA for the CDR3: TGTGCCAGTAGTATCGTCGGGACAGGGGGCCGGGGCAATCAGCCCCAGCATTTT. Protein sequence: CASSIVGTGGRGNQPQHF.

V is TRBV6-1 and J is TRBJ1-1; D gene ambiguous. The V gene lost 5 bases and the J gene lost 3 bases, with 13 bases spanning the gap. Germline-derived CDR1 and CDR2 are MNHNS and SASEGT. This CDR3 is built from 14 residues. The CDR3 reads CASSRGGRDTEAFF. The DNA of the CDR3 is TGTGCCAGCAGTCGGGGTGGGAGGGACACTGAAGCTTTCTTT.

In DNA form, the CDR3 reads TGTGCCAGCAGTTATAATGGACGGGACACCAACTATGGCTACACCTTC. It yields the protein CASSYNGRDTNYGYTF. V and J are TRBV6-5 and TRBJ1-2; maybe TRBD1 (6 bases). The CDR3 loop spans 16 amino acids. The ends were cut back, 3 bases at V and 2 bases at J, with 16 bases in the middle. Per the germline V gene, CDR1 is MNHEY and CDR2 is SVGAGI.